Below are 18 T cell receptor beta chains sequenced from a single sample in a study of T cells in Graves' hyperthyroidism and ophthalmopathy. The investigators amplified TCR beta CDR3 regions from RNA transcripts. First-round RT-PCR with HTBI primers amplified the TCR CDR3 region. MiXCR, applied by TCRdb to the multiplex PCR reads, yields one record per CDR3 protein. The sample lists about 550,000 distinct CDR3 sequences, less than 25% seen once, with around a quarter in the top ten. The sample comprised blood. The receptors here all came from a young man with Graves' hyperthyroidism.

This clonotype showed up many times. This chain joins TRBV20-1 and TRBJ1-1, with D perhaps TRBD1 (5 bases). The CDR3 has 17 residues. With 2 bases removed from V and 4 bases from J, the gap between germline ends came to 23 bases. Germline CDR1 DFQATT, CDR2 SNEGSKA (reference sequence). For the CDR3, the DNA is TGCAGTGCTAGATCGTTGGAGGGTTATACGGGGCGCACTGAAGCTTTCTTT. Amino acids: CSARSLEGYTGRTEAFF.

This chain joins TRBV6-5 and TRBJ2-7; D ambiguous. The V end lost 2 bases, the J end lost 5 bases, and 7 bases lay between the germline ends. The CDR3 is 12 amino acids. Germline values: CDR1 MNHEY, CDR2 SVGAGI. The chain's CDR3 is CASSYVGHEQYF. The CDR3 DNA reads as TGTGCCAGCAGTTACGTCGGGCACGAGCAGTACTTC.

This clonotype was observed many times. The CDR3 DNA is TGCGCCAGCAGTGACGGGACAGGGCATGAAGCTTTCTTT. Amino acids: CASSDGTGHEAFF. The rearrangement joins TRBV10-1 to TRBJ1-1; TRBD1 matches at 9 bases. The CDR3 loop spans 13 amino acids. Germline trimming cut 3 bases from V and 7 bases from J; bases unmatched to any gene: 3. Looked up from germline, CDR1 is WNHNN and CDR2 is SYGVQD (reference sequence).

V usage is TRBV12-3 or TRBV12-4 and J usage is TRBJ2-5; D not certain. This CDR3 has 14 amino acids. Trimming left V 3 bases short and J 0 bases short, with 8 bases between. Written as DNA, the CDR3 is TGTGCCAGCAGTTTGCCCCGGTACCAAGAGACCCAGTACTTC. This translates into CASSLPRYQETQYF.

The V gene is TRBV5-1, the J gene TRBJ2-3; possible D gene TRBD2, 5 bases. The CDR3 runs to 14 residues. Germline V gives CDR1 SGHRS, CDR2 YFSETQ. Trimming removed 0 bases from V and 9 bases from J, with 14 bases in between. The CDR3 region is CASSLGQARGTQYF. CDR3 sequence (DNA): TGCGCCAGCAGCTTGGGGCAGGCAAGAGGGACGCAGTATTTT.

The sample holds many counts of this clonotype. The chain employs TRBV20-1 and TRBJ2-2; no reliable D call. With 3 bases removed from V and 4 bases from J, the gap between germline ends came to 12 bases. The CDR3 is 14 residues long. Germline V gene lookup returns CDR1 DFQATT and CDR2 SNEGSKA (reference sequence). The CDR3 DNA reads as TGCAGTGCTAGCGCCTCTCCCACCACCGGGGAGCTGTTTTTT. This gives the protein CSASASPTTGELFF.

The table lists this clonotype with many counts. The CDR3 DNA follows: TGCGCCAGCAGCCAAGTGCTGGAGACTAAGAGGAGGACCCAGTACTTC. It is translated as CASSQVLETKRRTQYF. This sequence joins TRBV4-1 and TRBJ2-5; tentative D call: TRBD2 (5 bases). From germline, CDR1 is MGHRA and CDR2 YSYEKL. The CDR3 runs to 16 residues. V was clipped by 1 base and J by 7 bases, with 19 bases between them.

A word on this clonotype: It may be a read error: a sequence one base away is much more abundant. The chain uses TRBV9 and TRBJ1-3; D is uncertain. Trimming removed 0 bases from V and 2 bases from J, with 3 bases in between. Per germline, CDR1 SGDLS and CDR2 YYNGEE. The CDR3 is 13 residues long. DNA of the CDR3: TGTGCCAGCAGCGTAGAGGCTGGAAACACCATATATTTT. Translating gives CASSVEAGNTIYF.

This clonotype occurred many times. V is TRBV6-5 and J is TRBJ2-7; TRBD1 matches 10 bases. CDR3 size: 15 residues. Trimming took 5 bases from V and 3 from J; bases not matched to a gene: 7. The germline V gene has CDR1 MNHEY and CDR2 SVGAGI. The CDR3 is CASSSEGDRGYEQYF. CDR3 in DNA: TGTGCCAGCAGTAGTGAAGGGGACAGGGGCTACGAGCAGTACTTC.

This clonotype has at least ten counts. The V gene is TRBV6-2 or TRBV6-3, the J gene TRBJ2-7, with D perhaps being TRBD1 or TRBD2 (6 bases each). CDR1 and CDR2 (germline): MNHEY, SVGEGT. The CDR3 covers 12 residues. The V end lost 8 bases, the J end lost 4 bases, and 12 bases lay between the germline ends. CDR3 bases: TGTGCCAGCTCGCGGGACACTTACGAGCAGTACTTC. Its translation: CASSRDTYEQYF.

This clonotype was observed a few times. The chain has TRBV11-1 and TRBJ2-2, with no clear D. The V end lost 1 base, the J end lost 2 bases, and 20 bases lay between the germline ends. Germline V gene sequence: CDR1 SGHAT, CDR2 FQDESV (reference sequence). This CDR3 is built from 19 residues. CDR3 bases: TGTGCCAGCAGCTTAGGCCGCCTGACGGGTCGGCGCAACACCGGGGAGCTGTTTTTT. Translating it yields CASSLGRLTGRRNTGELFF. Based on the CDR3 plus reference TRBV11-1 and TRBJ2-2, the full variable domain is EAEVAQSPRYKITEKSQAVAFWCDPISGHATLYWYRQILGQGPELLVQFQDESVVDDSQLPKDRFSAERLKGVDSTLKIQPAELGDSAMYLCASSLGRLTGRRNTGELFFGEGSRLTVL.

The chain uses TRBV4-1 and TRBJ2-2; D unresolved. V lost 4 bases, J lost 1 base, and 10 bases lay in between. The germline V gene encodes CDR1 MGHRA and CDR2 YSYEKL. The length of the CDR3 is 15 residues. The CDR3: CASSPATVNTGELFF. The CDR3, as DNA: TGCGCCAGCAGCCCGGCGACGGTGAACACCGGGGAGCTGTTTTTT.

There are many counts of this clonotype. The CDR3 spells CASSQKPGPGTQYF. The CDR3 DNA reads as TGTGCCAGCAGCCAGAAACCGGGCCCGGGGACCCAGTACTTC. The chain carries TRBV14 and TRBJ2-5, with unresolved D. The CDR3 is made up of 14 amino acids. Germline CDR1 SGHDN, CDR2 FVKESK. Trimming left V 3 bases short and J 7 bases short, with 15 bases between.

The chain links TRBV28 to TRBJ1-5; D is uncertain. This CDR3 contains 13 residues. Trimming cost V 1 base and J 8 bases, with 9 bases left between them. Looked up from germline, CDR1 is MDHEN and CDR2 is SYDVKM. The CDR3 loop is CASSLSTVEPQHF. In nucleotides, the CDR3 is TGTGCCAGCAGTTTATCCACCGTAGAGCCCCAGCATTTT.

This clonotype has ten or more counts. The genes are TRBV30 and TRBJ1-2; D gene uncertain. The ends were cut back, 2 bases at V and 6 bases at J, with 16 bases in the middle. The germline gives CDR1 GTSNPN, CDR2 SVGIG (reference sequence). This CDR3 is built from 14 residues. As DNA, the CDR3 is TGTGCCTGGAGTTTAAAGAGGATTAGGAATGGCTACACCTTC. Its protein is CAWSLKRIRNGYTF. Using reference TRBV30 and TRBJ1-2 for the parts outside the CDR3, the full variable domain is SQTIHQWPATLVQPVGSPLSLECTVEGTSNPNLYWYRQAAGRGLQLLFYSVGIGQISSEVPQNLSASRPQDRQFILSSKKLLLSDSGFYLCAWSLKRIRNGYTFGSGTRLTVV.

V and J are TRBV4-1 and TRBJ2-7, with D tentatively TRBD1 or TRBD2 (5 bases each). CDR3 length equals 15 residues. With 0 bases removed from V and 3 bases from J, the gap between germline ends came to 12 bases. From germline, CDR1 is MGHRA and CDR2 YSYEKL. CDR3 region: CASSQDGDGFYEQYF. The CDR3 DNA reads TGCGCCAGCAGCCAAGATGGGGACGGGTTCTACGAGCAGTACTTC.

This clonotype was found many times. The rearrangement links TRBV7-8 to TRBJ1-5; 12 bases map to TRBD1. This CDR3 is built from 17 residues. The germline V gene has CDR1 SGHVS and CDR2 FQNEAQ. V shed 2 bases, J shed 4 bases, and the junction held 6 bases outside the gene matches. This CDR3 reads CASSLRPGQGANQPQHF. The CDR3 nucleotides read TGTGCCAGCAGCTTAAGACCGGGACAGGGGGCGAATCAGCCCCAGCATTTT.

This chain joins TRBV12-3 or TRBV12-4 and TRBJ1-3, with D unresolved. The CDR3 length is 15 residues. V gave up 3 bases and J gave up 0 bases, with 9 bases separating them. DNA of the CDR3: TGTGCCAGCAGTTTGGGCGGAAACTCTGGAAACACCATATATTTT. It specifies CASSLGGNSGNTIYF.